The present T cell receptor beta chain was sequenced within a study of blood T cell repertoires in COVID-19. Libraries were prepared by immunoSEQ multiplex PCR; TCRdb keeps only in-frame clonotypes and omits some of them. The sample lists approximately 190,000 clones, 82% occurring once. After removal of 0 bases from V and 0 bases from J, the junction contained 2 bases not matched to a gene. Per germline, CDR1 SEHNR and CDR2 FQNEAQ (reference sequence). The CDR3 length is 16 residues. This clonotype originated in a human donor with acute or convalescent COVID-19. The donor label of this sample is uncertain. V usage is TRBV7-9 and J usage is TRBJ2-5; the match to TRBD2 covers 9 bases. The sequencing input was peripheral blood. The CDR3, as DNA: TGTGCCAGCAGCTTAGCCGGCGGGAGGGACCAAGAGACCCAGTACTTC. Amino acids: CASSLAGGRDQETQYF.